These T cell receptor beta chains were read from a single sample in a study of blood T cell repertoires in COVID-19. Data came from immunoSEQ multiplex PCR; TCRdb stores just in-frame clones and leaves some out. The sample lists 150,000 or so clones, 84% occurring once. The specimen sequenced was PBMCs or T cells enriched from blood (not recorded which). These receptors were obtained from a woman aged 45-60 years who had been exposed to COVID-19. The CDR3 runs from the conserved cysteine through the conserved F or W. The order of the fields is CDR3 DNA, CDR3 protein, J gene, clone size, D gene, V gene. A D gene is named only where the DNA matches it firmly. For some rows the clone size is stated as once, few or many, or as a class when expanded; others skip it.

cdr3_nt: TGTGCCAGCAGCCGGACTACCATCACAGATACGCAGTATTTT; cdr3_aa: CASSRTTITDTQYF; j_call: TRBJ2-3; clone_size: NA; d_call: NA; v_call: TRBV2
cdr3_nt: TGTGCCAGCAGGGGGGGGACTATTCCAGATACGCAGTATTTT; cdr3_aa: CASRGGTIPDTQYF; j_call: TRBJ2-3; clone_size: NA; d_call: TRBD2; v_call: TRBV28
cdr3_nt: TGCAGCGGGATCAGCGACTATGGCTACACCTTC; cdr3_aa: CSGISDYGYTF; j_call: TRBJ1-2; clone_size: once; d_call: NA; v_call: TRBV29-1
cdr3_nt: TGTGCCAGCAGCCTAAGTAGGGGAGGAGCAGAAAAACTGTTTTTT; cdr3_aa: CASSLSRGGAEKLFF; j_call: TRBJ1-4; clone_size: NA; d_call: NA; v_call: TRBV7-9
cdr3_nt: TGTGCCAGCAGGGGACAGAGCTCCTACAATGAGCAGTTCTTC; cdr3_aa: CASRGQSSYNEQFF; j_call: TRBJ2-1; clone_size: NA; d_call: TRBD1; v_call: TRBV6-5
cdr3_nt: TGTGCCAGCAGCCAAGCGGGACAGGGAGGTTCACCCCTCCACTTT; cdr3_aa: CASSQAGQGGSPLHF; j_call: TRBJ1-6; clone_size: NA; d_call: TRBD1; v_call: TRBV3-1/TRBV3-2
cdr3_nt: TGTGCCAGCAGCTTACGGGAAGGGATCTCTGGAAACACCATATATTTT; cdr3_aa: CASSLREGISGNTIYF; j_call: TRBJ1-3; clone_size: NA; d_call: NA; v_call: TRBV7-9
cdr3_nt: TGTGCCAGCAGCCCCGGGGGGGCTAAGACCCAGTACTTC; cdr3_aa: CASSPGGAKTQYF; j_call: TRBJ2-5; clone_size: NA; d_call: TRBD2; v_call: TRBV12-3/TRBV12-4
cdr3_nt: TGTGCCAGTAGTTTCGGACAGCTCTCTGGAAACACCATATATTTT; cdr3_aa: CASSFGQLSGNTIYF; j_call: TRBJ1-3; clone_size: NA; d_call: NA; v_call: TRBV19
cdr3_nt: TGTGCCAGCAGCCCCCGGGACAGGGCCTCCTATGGCTACACCTTC; cdr3_aa: CASSPRDRASYGYTF; j_call: TRBJ1-2; clone_size: NA; d_call: TRBD1; v_call: TRBV5-8
cdr3_nt: TGTGCCAGCAGCTTATACCGGACAGGAAGGGCCTATGGCTACACCTTC; cdr3_aa: CASSLYRTGRAYGYTF; j_call: TRBJ1-2; clone_size: NA; d_call: TRBD1; v_call: TRBV7-8
cdr3_nt: TGCAGCGTTGAAGCACAGGGTGCGGGTGGCTACACCTTC; cdr3_aa: CSVEAQGAGGYTF; j_call: TRBJ1-2; clone_size: NA; d_call: NA; v_call: TRBV29-1
cdr3_nt: TGTGCCACCAGCAGAGGACAGGTCTACGAGCAGTACTTC; cdr3_aa: CATSRGQVYEQYF; j_call: TRBJ2-7; clone_size: NA; d_call: NA; v_call: TRBV15
cdr3_nt: TGCAGCGGCCGGGCTGGAAACACCATATATTTT; cdr3_aa: CSGRAGNTIYF; j_call: TRBJ1-3; clone_size: NA; d_call: NA; v_call: TRBV29-1
cdr3_nt: TGTGCCATCAGTGAGTATGGACTAGCGGACAATGAGCAGTTCTTC; cdr3_aa: CAISEYGLADNEQFF; j_call: TRBJ2-1; clone_size: NA; d_call: TRBD2; v_call: TRBV10-3
cdr3_nt: TGTGCCAGCAGCCAGAGACAGGGTTCGAGAGAGACCCAGTACTTC; cdr3_aa: CASSQRQGSRETQYF; j_call: TRBJ2-5; clone_size: NA; d_call: TRBD1; v_call: TRBV7-9
cdr3_nt: TGTGCCAGCAGTTACTTGGGATTTGGGCCGGGACTCTCCTACAATGAGCAGTTCTTC; cdr3_aa: CASSYLGFGPGLSYNEQFF; j_call: TRBJ2-1; clone_size: once; d_call: NA; v_call: TRBV6-2/TRBV6-3
cdr3_nt: TGTGCCAGCAGGCGACAGGGGGCCTACGAGCAGTACTTC; cdr3_aa: CASRRQGAYEQYF; j_call: TRBJ2-7; clone_size: NA; d_call: TRBD1; v_call: TRBV6-5
cdr3_nt: TGTGCCAGCAGCTTACGGGGACTAGCGGGAATGTCAGATACGCAGTATTTT; cdr3_aa: CASSLRGLAGMSDTQYF; j_call: TRBJ2-3; clone_size: NA; d_call: TRBD2; v_call: TRBV7-6
cdr3_nt: TGTGCCACCAGCAGTCAAGCGGACACCATATATTTT; cdr3_aa: CATSSQADTIYF; j_call: TRBJ1-3; clone_size: NA; d_call: NA; v_call: TRBV15
cdr3_nt: TGTGCCAGCAGCTTAGCGCGCTCTGGAAACACCATATATTTT; cdr3_aa: CASSLARSGNTIYF; j_call: TRBJ1-3; clone_size: NA; d_call: NA; v_call: TRBV7-2
cdr3_nt: TGTGCCAGCAGCGAGTATTATGGCTACACCTTC; cdr3_aa: CASSEYYGYTF; j_call: TRBJ1-2; clone_size: NA; d_call: NA; v_call: TRBV6-5
cdr3_nt: TGTGCCAGCAGCGGGGGACAGCCCGACTATGGCTACACCTTC; cdr3_aa: CASSGGQPDYGYTF; j_call: TRBJ1-2; clone_size: NA; d_call: TRBD1; v_call: TRBV5-5
cdr3_nt: TGTGCCAGCAGCTTAGCGGTCGGGGTAGGACAGCCCCAGCATTTT; cdr3_aa: CASSLAVGVGQPQHF; j_call: TRBJ1-5; clone_size: NA; d_call: NA; v_call: TRBV7-2
cdr3_nt: TGTGCCAGTAGTATGTCAGGGGGCGATGGCTACACCTTC; cdr3_aa: CASSMSGGDGYTF; j_call: TRBJ1-2; clone_size: NA; d_call: TRBD1; v_call: TRBV19
cdr3_nt: TGTGCCAGCAGTCCTCCCAGGGGCGAGCAGTACTTC; cdr3_aa: CASSPPRGEQYF; j_call: TRBJ2-7; clone_size: NA; d_call: NA; v_call: TRBV6-5
cdr3_nt: TGTGCCAGCAGTTTATTGGCAGGGGGAAAAGGAGGCTACACCTTC; cdr3_aa: CASSLLAGGKGGYTF; j_call: TRBJ1-2; clone_size: NA; d_call: TRBD1; v_call: TRBV27
cdr3_nt: TGTGCCAGCAGCCAGAAGGGACTAGCGTTCCTTGGCACAGATACGCAGTATTTT; cdr3_aa: CASSQKGLAFLGTDTQYF; j_call: TRBJ2-3; clone_size: NA; d_call: TRBD2; v_call: TRBV3-1/TRBV3-2
cdr3_nt: TGTGCCAGCAGCAAATCCCCCCCGACAGGTTGGAGTGGAAACACCATATATTTT; cdr3_aa: CASSKSPPTGWSGNTIYF; j_call: TRBJ1-3; clone_size: NA; d_call: NA; v_call: TRBV21-1
cdr3_nt: TGTGCCAGCAGGGCCGGCGGGTCCCACTATGGCTACACCTTC; cdr3_aa: CASRAGGSHYGYTF; j_call: TRBJ1-2; clone_size: NA; d_call: NA; v_call: TRBV7-9
cdr3_nt: TGTGCCAGCAGCCCGGGGTTTCGGAGCAATCAGCCCCAGCATTTT; cdr3_aa: CASSPGFRSNQPQHF; j_call: TRBJ1-5; clone_size: NA; d_call: NA; v_call: TRBV28
cdr3_nt: TGTGCCAGCTCACCGACAGTTAGCAATCAGCCCCAGCATTTT; cdr3_aa: CASSPTVSNQPQHF; j_call: TRBJ1-5; clone_size: NA; d_call: NA; v_call: TRBV18
cdr3_nt: TGTGCCAGCAGCCTCCGGGACAGGGGTAATACTGAAGCTTTCTTT; cdr3_aa: CASSLRDRGNTEAFF; j_call: TRBJ1-1; clone_size: NA; d_call: TRBD1; v_call: TRBV9
cdr3_nt: TGTGCCAGCAGTTACCTCCGACCCGGACAGGGTCCCACTGAAGCTTTCTTT; cdr3_aa: CASSYLRPGQGPTEAFF; j_call: TRBJ1-1; clone_size: NA; d_call: TRBD1; v_call: TRBV6-2/TRBV6-3
cdr3_nt: TGTGCCAGCAGCTCCCCCAGGGGCGACTATAATTCACCCCTCCACTTT; cdr3_aa: CASSSPRGDYNSPLHF; j_call: TRBJ1-6; clone_size: NA; d_call: NA; v_call: TRBV7-8
cdr3_nt: TGTGCCAGCAGCCCTAGCCCCGGGACTAGCGGGAGGAATGAGCAGTTCTTC; cdr3_aa: CASSPSPGTSGRNEQFF; j_call: TRBJ2-1; clone_size: NA; d_call: TRBD2; v_call: TRBV7-7
cdr3_nt: TGTGCCAGCAGCGAGGCCCCGACAGCACGCTCTGGAAACACCATATATTTT; cdr3_aa: CASSEAPTARSGNTIYF; j_call: TRBJ1-3; clone_size: NA; d_call: NA; v_call: TRBV9
cdr3_nt: TGTGCCAGCTCACCACGAAACCTAGCGGGAGTAAGCCAAGAGACCCAGTACTTC; cdr3_aa: CASSPRNLAGVSQETQYF; j_call: TRBJ2-5; clone_size: NA; d_call: TRBD2; v_call: TRBV18
cdr3_nt: TGTGCCAGCAGTTCGGGAGGTCGTAATGAAAAACTGTTTTTT; cdr3_aa: CASSSGGRNEKLFF; j_call: TRBJ1-4; clone_size: NA; d_call: NA; v_call: TRBV28
cdr3_nt: TGTGCCAGCAGTTACCGGCTAGTTGGCGGGGAGCTGTTTTTT; cdr3_aa: CASSYRLVGGELFF; j_call: TRBJ2-2; clone_size: NA; d_call: NA; v_call: TRBV6-2/TRBV6-3
cdr3_nt: TGTGCCAGCAGCCGAGAGCGGACTGAGCAGTTCTTC; cdr3_aa: CASSRERTEQFF; j_call: TRBJ2-1; clone_size: few; d_call: NA; v_call: TRBV7-9
cdr3_nt: TGCGCCAGCAGCTTGGAGGCAGGGGCTAATGAGCAGTTCTTC; cdr3_aa: CASSLEAGANEQFF; j_call: TRBJ2-1; clone_size: NA; d_call: NA; v_call: TRBV5-1
cdr3_nt: TGCGCCAGCAGCCAAGGGCGGGCCCGCGGGAGTAACGAGCAGTACTTC; cdr3_aa: CASSQGRARGSNEQYF; j_call: TRBJ2-7; clone_size: once; d_call: TRBD2; v_call: TRBV4-1
cdr3_nt: TGTGCCAGCAGCTTGGGTGGACAGGGGGCCCCAGATACGCAGTATTTT; cdr3_aa: CASSLGGQGAPDTQYF; j_call: TRBJ2-3; clone_size: NA; d_call: TRBD1; v_call: TRBV5-8
cdr3_nt: TGTGCCAGCAGCTTAAGACAGCCTGGGGCCAACGTCCTGACTTTC; cdr3_aa: CASSLRQPGANVLTF; j_call: TRBJ2-6; clone_size: few; d_call: NA; v_call: TRBV5-8
cdr3_nt: TGTGCCAGCAGCTTAGTAACAGGGGGGTATGAGCAGTTCTTC; cdr3_aa: CASSLVTGGYEQFF; j_call: TRBJ2-1; clone_size: NA; d_call: TRBD1; v_call: TRBV7-2
cdr3_nt: TGTGCCAGCAGCGCCCAGGATGACACTGAAGCTTTCTTT; cdr3_aa: CASSAQDDTEAFF; j_call: TRBJ1-1; clone_size: NA; d_call: NA; v_call: TRBV9
cdr3_nt: TGTGCCAGCAGTGCCGGGACACCGAACACTGAAGCTTTCTTT; cdr3_aa: CASSAGTPNTEAFF; j_call: TRBJ1-1; clone_size: NA; d_call: NA; v_call: TRBV7-8
cdr3_nt: TGTGCCAGCAGCAAATTCCCGGGGAGTACCGCGGTGGAGCAGTACTTC; cdr3_aa: CASSKFPGSTAVEQYF; j_call: TRBJ2-7; clone_size: once; d_call: NA; v_call: TRBV6-2/TRBV6-3
cdr3_nt: TGTGCCAGTAGGACTACAGGGGTCACTGAAGCTTTCTTT; cdr3_aa: CASRTTGVTEAFF; j_call: TRBJ1-1; clone_size: NA; d_call: TRBD1; v_call: TRBV19
cdr3_nt: TGTGCCAGCAGTTTCTCCACACAGGGGAGCACTGAAGCTTTCTTT; cdr3_aa: CASSFSTQGSTEAFF; j_call: TRBJ1-1; clone_size: NA; d_call: TRBD1; v_call: TRBV6-5
cdr3_nt: TGTGCCAGCATAATAACAGGGGGCTCGGCTGAAGCTTTCTTT; cdr3_aa: CASIITGGSAEAFF; j_call: TRBJ1-1; clone_size: many; d_call: TRBD1; v_call: TRBV2